The present T cell receptor (beta chain) was sequenced within a study of shared clonotypes between healthy human individuals. Every immunoSEQ plate was one replicate of a subset's evenly spread DNA. Using immunoSEQ multiplex PCR, the repertoire was profiled, and TCRdb retains in-frame clones only, with some absent. Counted here are about 520,000 clones, 81% occurring once; the ten biggest clones make up roughly an eighth. All the donors were Caucasian adults who lived in Nashville, Tennessee. The TCR originated in a woman aged 40 to 55 in good health. Some clones in this sample may be carry-over from other donors' samples. Sequenced: PBMCs.

DNA of the CDR3: TGTGCCAGTAGTAGCCTGTCTAGCGGGGTTGAGCAGTTCTTC. The encoded protein is CASSSLSSGVEQFF. The chain couples TRBV19 to TRBJ2-1; 9 positions match TRBD2. The CDR3 is 14 residues long. Trimming removed 4 bases from V and 9 bases from J; junction bases left unmatched: 7. Germline CDR1 reads LNHDA; CDR2 reads SQIVND (reference sequence).